What follows describes a single T cell receptor beta chain. No antigen is known for it. This record comes from a study of T cells in localized non-small cell lung cancer. Findings and limits, study-wide: Uninvolved adjacent lung had higher T cell clonality than tumor and all other tissues. Appearing in adjacent lung were a median roughly 60 of the top 100 tumor clones. Longer overall survival was associated with a higher density of T cells in the blood.

Assay: immunoSEQ multiplex PCR; the TCRdb copy retains only in-frame clones and omits some. The sample includes approximately 76,000 clones, 65% to 85% of them seen just once. This CDR3 comprises 12 residues. Per germline, CDR1 LNHDA and CDR2 SQIVND (reference sequence). Trimming stripped 6 bases from V and 6 bases from J, with 12 bases between. The material was peripheral blood, obtained before any cancer treatment. This sequence was found in a female donor aged 60 or older with stage I lung adenocarcinoma. V gene TRBV19 combines with J gene TRBJ2-7; D possibly corresponds to TRBD1 (6 bases). As DNA, the CDR3 is TGTGCCAGTAGCCAGGGGCCCCTCGAGCAGTACTTC. It codes for CASSQGPLEQYF.